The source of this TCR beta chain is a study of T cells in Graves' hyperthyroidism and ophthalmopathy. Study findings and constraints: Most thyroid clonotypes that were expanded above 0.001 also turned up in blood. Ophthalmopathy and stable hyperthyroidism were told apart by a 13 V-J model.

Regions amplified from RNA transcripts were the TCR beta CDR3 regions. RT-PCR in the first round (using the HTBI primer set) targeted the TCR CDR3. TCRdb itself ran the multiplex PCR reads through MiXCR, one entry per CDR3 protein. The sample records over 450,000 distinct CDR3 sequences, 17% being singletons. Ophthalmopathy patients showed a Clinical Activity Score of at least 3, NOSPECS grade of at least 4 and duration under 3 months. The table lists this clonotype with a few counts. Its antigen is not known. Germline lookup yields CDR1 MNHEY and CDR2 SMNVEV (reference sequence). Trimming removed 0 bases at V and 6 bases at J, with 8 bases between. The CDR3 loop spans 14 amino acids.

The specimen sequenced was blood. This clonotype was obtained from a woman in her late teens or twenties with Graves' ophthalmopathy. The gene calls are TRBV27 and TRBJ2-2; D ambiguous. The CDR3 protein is CASSLSGSPGELFF. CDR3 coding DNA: TGTGCCAGCAGTTTATCAGGGTCTCCCGGGGAGCTGTTTTTT.